Below are 22 T cell receptor beta chains sequenced from a single sample in a study of metastatic and nonmetastatic thyroid tumors. Patients underwent thyroid surgery, and none had received any treatment before it. From the PCR reads, TCRdb re-called clones with MiXCR. The data show approximately 31,000 clones, more than 15% seen once. Input material: blood. These receptor sequences come from a female donor with papillary thyroid cancer or a benign thyroid nodule (not recorded which). Some clones in this sample may be carry-over from other donors' samples.

By proportion, this clone is medium-sized (0.01 to 0.1%). The chain couples TRBV6-1 to TRBJ1-5, with a possible D match to TRBD1 (5 bases). Germline lookup yields CDR1 MNHNS and CDR2 SASEGT. The CDR3 runs 14 residues. V lost 0 bases, J lost 4 bases, and 7 bases lay in between. The CDR3 protein is CASSEATVNQPQHF. The CDR3 DNA sequence: TGTGCCAGCAGTGAAGCGACAGTAAATCAGCCCCAGCATTTT.

This clone was observed a handful of times. The rearrangement links TRBV2 to TRBJ1-4; D is ambiguous. The CDR3 has 14 residues. CDR1 SNHLY and CDR2 FYNNEI come from the germline V gene. Trimming removed 8 bases at V and 0 bases at J, with 10 bases between. The CDR3 loop reads CASRTLATNEKLFF. The CDR3 DNA follows: TGTGCCAGCCGTACGCTTGCAACTAATGAAAAACTGTTTTTT.

In this sample, this clone turned up many times. This chain connects TRBV9 to TRBJ2-7; TRBD1 aligns across 7 bases. V lost 0 bases and J lost 5; bases outside the gene matches: 2. The CDR3 is made up of 13 amino acids. Germline assignment: CDR1 SGDLS and CDR2 YYNGEE. Written as DNA, the CDR3 is TGTGCCAGCAGCGTAGGGCAGGGGGACGAGCAGTACTTC. It encodes CASSVGQGDEQYF.

This clone was seen ten or more times. The chain joins TRBV20-1 to TRBJ2-7; D may be TRBD1 (5 bases). This CDR3 spans 13 amino acids. CDR1 is DFQATT and CDR2 is SNEGSKA in the germline V gene (reference sequence). V was pared by 3 bases and J by 3 bases, with 12 bases between. CDR3 loop: CSARETDHYEQYF. CDR3 sequence (DNA): TGCAGTGCTAGGGAGACAGACCACTACGAGCAGTACTTC.

Points on this clone: One base away lies a much larger clone, so this may be a sequencing read error. The CDR3 coding sequence is TGTGCCAGCAGCTTAGCCTGGGGGTCTCGTGGGGAAAAACTGTTTTTT. Translating gives CASSLAWGSRGEKLFF. The J gene is TRBJ1-4, the V gene TRBV11-3; D possibly corresponds to TRBD1 (5 bases). Trimming stripped 1 base from V and 8 bases from J, with 17 bases between. The germline V gene has CDR1 SGHNT and CDR2 YENEEA. This CDR3 has 16 amino acids.

J is TRBJ1-2 and V is TRBV28; the D gene is possibly TRBD1 (5 bases). The CDR3 spans 15 residues. The germline V gene has CDR1 MDHEN and CDR2 SYDVKM. Trimming removed 5 bases at V and 8 bases at J, with 21 bases between. The CDR3: CASSDPGLGGLGYTF. The CDR3, as DNA: TGTGCCAGCAGTGATCCGGGACTGGGAGGGTTAGGCTACACCTTC.

There are a few counts of this clone. CDR3 sequence: CASSPTLAGGYNEQFF. The DNA of the CDR3 is TGTGCCAGCAGCCCAACTCTAGCGGGAGGTTACAATGAGCAGTTCTTC. The chain has TRBV9 and TRBJ2-1, with 11 nucleotides matching TRBD2. Germline V gene data show CDR1 as SGDLS and CDR2 as YYNGEE. V was pared by 4 bases and J by 4 bases, with 7 bases of the junction left unmatched. The CDR3 has 16 amino acids.

This clone was detected ten times or more. The same CDR3 can be traced to other DNA sequences in this sample. This chain joins TRBV9 and TRBJ1-1; tentatively, D is TRBD1 (6 bases). The CDR3 consists of 15 residues. The germline V and J ends were trimmed by 4 bases and 1 base, with 14 bases remaining between them. Per the germline V gene, CDR1 is SGDLS and CDR2 is YYNGEE. The CDR3 region is CASSFRATGNTEAFF. CDR3 nucleotide sequence: TGTGCCAGCAGCTTTAGGGCGACAGGGAACACTGAAGCTTTCTTT.

This clone has only a few counts. The chain has TRBV12-3 or TRBV12-4 and TRBJ2-1; 8 bases match TRBD2. The CDR3 is made up of 14 amino acids. Trimming at V came to 1 base and at J to 16 bases, leaving 12 bases not matched to a gene. The CDR3 spells CASSLGGRWDDHFF. CDR3 nucleotides: TGTGCCAGCAGTTTAGGCGGGAGGTGGGATGATCATTTCTTC.

The chain recombines TRBV20-1 with TRBJ2-7; no firm D call. The CDR3 spans 11 residues. Germline V gene data show CDR1 as DFQATT and CDR2 as SNEGSKA (reference sequence). CDR3 amino acids: CSPGRSHEQYF. CDR3 DNA sequence: TGCAGCCCGGGCAGGTCCCACGAGCAGTACTTC.

This clone has at least ten counts. The chain combines TRBV11-2 with TRBJ2-2; D assignment may be TRBD1 or TRBD2 (6 bases each). Germline V gene data show CDR1 as SGHAT and CDR2 as FQNNGV. V lost 1 base, J lost 2 bases, and 11 bases lay in between. The length of the CDR3 is 16 residues. This chain's CDR3 is CASSLVPGANTGELFF. DNA for the CDR3: TGTGCCAGCAGCTTAGTTCCGGGGGCTAACACCGGGGAGCTGTTTTTT.

This clone has a handful of counts. The V and J genes are TRBV6-2 or TRBV6-3 and TRBJ1-1; no clear D. The CDR3 length is 12 residues. Trimming removed 6 bases at V and 1 base at J, with 6 bases between. CDR1 is MNHEY, CDR2 SVGEGT, per germline. The CDR3 spells CASSYKNTEAFF. DNA of the CDR3: TGTGCCAGCAGCTACAAGAACACTGAAGCTTTCTTT.

This clone occurred many times. The sample contains more than one DNA sequence encoding this CDR3. The genes are TRBV30 and TRBJ1-1; tentative D call: TRBD1 (6 bases). V lost 0 bases, J lost 3 bases, and 14 bases lay in between. CDR1 and CDR2 (germline): GTSNPN, SVGIG (reference sequence). This CDR3 contains 15 residues. The CDR3 sequence is CAWSVLDRRDTEAFF. In DNA, the CDR3 is TGTGCCTGGAGTGTTTTGGACAGACGGGACACTGAAGCTTTCTTT.

This clone appeared many times. This chain links TRBV19 with TRBJ1-6, with D hard to call. The germline V gene has CDR1 LNHDA and CDR2 SQIVND (reference sequence). Trimming cost V 6 bases and J 6 bases, with 12 bases left between them. The CDR3 is 14 amino acids. Written as DNA, the CDR3 is TGTGCCAGTAGGAGCCGGGAACCTAATTCACCCCTCCACTTT. Amino acid sequence: CASRSREPNSPLHF.

This clone was counted at least ten times. This chain joins TRBV15 and TRBJ1-5; the D gene is possibly TRBD1 (5 bases). The CDR3 is 19 amino acids. V gave up 0 bases and J gave up 0 bases, with 18 bases separating them. The germline V gene has CDR1 LNHNV and CDR2 YYDKDF (reference sequence). The CDR3 nucleotides are TGTGCCACCAGCAGAGATCTTACAGGTTCACATCATAGCAATCAGCCCCAGCATTTT. Its translation: CATSRDLTGSHHSNQPQHF.

The chain links TRBV6-6 to TRBJ2-7; possibly TRBD2 for D (6 bases). The CDR3 is 13 amino acids. Germline V lookup: CDR1 MNHNY, CDR2 SVGAGI (reference sequence). V gave up 2 bases and J gave up 5 bases, with 10 bases separating them. In DNA form, the CDR3 reads TGTGCCAGCAGTTACGGAGGGGAGAACGAGCAGTACTTC. This sequence encodes CASSYGGENEQYF.

This clone was detected ten times or more. This sequence joins TRBV6-1 and TRBJ2-5; D may be TRBD2 (6 bases). From germline, CDR1 is MNHNS and CDR2 SASEGT. Trimming removed 3 bases at V and 0 bases at J, with 11 bases between. The CDR3 has 15 amino acids. CDR3 sequence (DNA): TGTGCCAGCAGTGACTCGCGGGGTTACCAAGAGACCCAGTACTTC. It translates to CASSDSRGYQETQYF.

In this sample, this clone turned up many times. CDR3 coding DNA: TGCGCCAGCAGCCATAAGAGGCCTAGCGGGAGGCAGTACGAGCAGTACTTC. This sequence encodes CASSHKRPSGRQYEQYF. V and J are TRBV4-1 and TRBJ2-7; 11 positions agree with TRBD2. The CDR3 totals 17 residues. From germline, CDR1 is MGHRA and CDR2 YSYEKL. The ends lost 3 bases at V and 4 bases at J; junction bases unmatched: 11.

At least ten counts were recorded for this clone. The chain employs TRBV7-2 and TRBJ1-4; the D gene is possibly TRBD1 (5 bases). Trimming left V 0 bases short and J 4 bases short, with 15 bases between. CDR3 length equals 17 residues. Germline-derived CDR1 and CDR2 are SGHTA and FQGNSA. DNA of the CDR3: TGTGCCAGCAGCTTAGCCTCGTGGGGGTATTTTAATGAAAAACTGTTTTTT. It encodes CASSLASWGYFNEKLFF.

V usage is TRBV12-3 or TRBV12-4 and J usage is TRBJ2-6; D is unresolved. V shed 6 bases and J shed 4 bases, with 10 bases lying between them. The CDR3 has 14 residues. Here the CDR3 DNA reads TGTGCCAGCAGATACACGACAGGGGCCAACGTCCTGACTTTC. This translates into CASRYTTGANVLTF.

This clone showed up many times. The chain employs TRBV2 and TRBJ2-2, with D possibly being TRBD2 (5 bases). The ends were cut back, 7 bases at V and 7 bases at J, with 19 bases in the middle. Per the germline V gene, CDR1 is SNHLY and CDR2 is FYNNEI. The CDR3 loop spans 15 amino acids. The CDR3 DNA is TGTGCCAGCACCCCTGGCTATGACGGGAACGGGGAGCTGTTTTTT. This encodes CASTPGYDGNGELFF.

This clone was detected only a few times. CDR3 bases: TGTGCCAGTAGTAAAGCACAAGGGGCTAGATATGGCTACACCTTC. Translating gives CASSKAQGARYGYTF. The rearrangement joins TRBV19 to TRBJ1-2; D is possibly TRBD1 (5 bases). Germline V gene sequence: CDR1 LNHDA, CDR2 SQIVND (reference sequence). The V and J ends lost 4 bases and 5 bases respectively, with 17 bases between them. The CDR3 loop spans 15 amino acids.